The clone carrying this TCR beta chain came up a few times. Original processing methods: Reference gene primer amplification in the assay estimated nucleated cell counts. Generated by immunoSEQ multiplex PCR, the TCRdb table keeps only in-frame clones and is missing some. V and J calls and clone size follow that table, whereas D and trimming were derived from the DNA. The sample includes 85,000 to 100,000 clones, 72% seen only once; the top ten take about 22%. This sample stems from a study of blood T cell repertoires in COVID-19. Study summary: PBMCs, B-cell-depleted T cells, or T cells provided the cDNA or gDNA that made up the material.

The sample consisted of peripheral blood. The source is a woman aged 60-75 years in a cohort sampled during active or convalescent COVID-19.

In DNA form, the CDR3 reads TGCGCCAGCAGCTTGTCCCAGGGGGCCCTTGGCTACACCTTC. Translating it yields CASSLSQGALGYTF. The chain combines TRBV5-1 with TRBJ1-2; 8 bases line up with TRBD1. This CDR3 is 14 amino acids long. Germline CDR1 and CDR2: SGHRS and YFSETQ. V trimming: 1 base; J trimming: 7 bases; junction bases outside the gene matches: 6. Based on the CDR3 plus reference TRBV5-1 and TRBJ1-2, the full variable domain is KAGVTQTPRYLIKTRGQQVTLSCSPISGHRSVSWYQQTPGQGLQFLFEYFSETQRNKGNFPGRFSGRQFSNSRSEMNVSTLELGDSALYLCASSLSQGALGYTFGSGTRLTVV.